The 32 T cell receptor beta chains below were found in one sample sequenced in a study of ipilimumab plus nivolumab after autologous stem cell transplantation (dated by TCRdb to 2020 to 2023). Library prep was done by the immunoSEQ multiplex PCR assay. In its TCRdb copy, this immuneACCESS table keeps in-frame sequences only and misses some clones. Where compared with another copy, unresolved V genes explain less than half of these, and the others have no known cause. For this sample the table gives some 45,000 clones, of which 88% were detected only once. The ten largest clones represent roughly 1% of the sample. The sequenced sample was PBMCs, obtained in a trial of ipilimumab plus nivolumab as post-transplant consolidation. Receptor source: a male donor with multiple myeloma.

The chain has TRBV5-4 and TRBJ1-1; D is uncertain. The ends were cut back, 5 bases at V and 7 bases at J, with 18 bases in the middle. The V gene's germline CDR1 is SGHNT and CDR2 YYREEE (reference sequence). There are 14 residues in the CDR3. The DNA of the CDR3 is TGTGCCAGCAGTCCGGGCCCCACGACTGGTGAAGCTTTCTTT. Translating it yields CASSPGPTTGEAFF.

V gene TRBV5-1 combines with J gene TRBJ2-1; no reliable D call. The CDR3 contains 15 residues. V was shortened by 4 bases and J by 4 bases, with 15 bases between the two germline ends. The germline CDR1 and CDR2 sequences are SGHRS and YFSETQ. CDR3 residues: CASSPTNSRYNEQFF. The CDR3 nucleotides are TGCGCCAGCAGCCCTACGAACTCTAGGTACAATGAGCAGTTCTTC.

This chain joins TRBV11-2 and TRBJ1-1, with D maybe TRBD1 (5 bases). CDR1 is SGHAT, CDR2 FQNNGV, per germline. The CDR3 runs to 14 residues. V was cut by 6 bases and J by 4 bases, with 15 bases left in between. The CDR3 sequence: CASRDQGGGTEAFF. CDR3 nucleotide sequence: TGTGCCAGCAGGGATCAGGGTGGAGGCACTGAAGCTTTCTTT.

V usage is TRBV9 and J usage is TRBJ2-5; no definite D call. Germline-derived CDR1 and CDR2 are SGDLS and YYNGEE. The germline V and J ends were trimmed by 4 bases and 5 bases, with 12 bases remaining between them. The CDR3 sequence is 13 residues long. Here the CDR3 reads CASSPTSTETQYF. The CDR3 nucleotides are TGTGCCAGCAGCCCGACTTCCACGGAGACCCAGTACTTC.

This chain connects TRBV7-9 to TRBJ2-1, with D tentatively TRBD2 (5 bases). The V end lost 0 bases, the J end lost 10 bases, and 13 bases lay between the germline ends. Germline CDR1 is SEHNR and CDR2 is FQNEAQ (reference sequence). The length of the CDR3 is 14 residues. The CDR3 coding sequence is TGTGCCAGCAGCTTAGCCACTAGAGAGACAGAGCAGTTCTTC. The encoded protein is CASSLATRETEQFF.

The chain links TRBV7-8 to TRBJ2-1; tentative D call: TRBD1 (5 bases). From germline, CDR1 is SGHVS and CDR2 FQNEAQ. V lost 3 bases and J lost 6, with 9 bases in between. This CDR3 is built from 13 residues. Written as DNA, the CDR3 is TGTGCCAGCAGCTTCCGACAGCTCAATGAGCAGTTCTTC. It encodes CASSFRQLNEQFF.

This chain connects TRBV6-6 to TRBJ1-1; D remains ambiguous. V was cut by 0 bases and J by 6 bases, with 11 bases left in between. The CDR3 covers 14 residues. Looked up from germline, CDR1 is MNHNY and CDR2 is SVGAGI (reference sequence). In DNA, the CDR3 is TGTGCCAGCAGTTACTCGAGTGATGAGGCTGAAGCTTTCTTT. Translated: CASSYSSDEAEAFF.

The chain carries TRBV27 and TRBJ1-1; D call uncertain. CDR1 and CDR2 (germline): MNHEY, SMNVEV (reference sequence). V lost 1 base to trimming and J lost 5 bases, with 20 bases between them. The CDR3 is 17 residues long. The CDR3 sequence is CASSLYGPGSLYTEAFF. The CDR3 DNA reads TGTGCCAGCAGTTTATACGGACCGGGGAGTTTATATACTGAAGCTTTCTTT.

This chain connects TRBV28 to TRBJ2-7; D gene ambiguous. CDR3 size: 11 residues. The V and J ends lost 8 bases and 2 bases respectively, with 7 bases between them. Germline-derived CDR1 and CDR2 are MDHEN and SYDVKM. The CDR3 sequence is CASAEAYEQYF. The CDR3 DNA follows: TGTGCCAGCGCCGAGGCCTACGAGCAGTACTTC.

V usage is TRBV9 and J usage is TRBJ2-1; 11 bases line up with TRBD2. The CDR3 sequence is 15 residues long. Germline CDR1 and CDR2: SGDLS and YYNGEE. Trimming at V came to 4 bases and at J to 10 bases, leaving 10 bases not matched to a gene. CDR3 sequence: CASSTGLAATGEQFF. The CDR3 region has the DNA TGTGCCAGCAGCACGGGACTAGCGGCCACGGGGGAGCAGTTCTTC.

The chain uses TRBV7-9 and TRBJ2-7; weak D call: TRBD2 (5 bases). The CDR3 sequence is 16 residues long. V was clipped by 4 bases and J by 4 bases, with 20 bases between them. In germline, CDR1 is SEHNR, CDR2 FQNEAQ (reference sequence). The CDR3 DNA reads TGTGCCAGCAGCTCCCCCCCGGGGTCATCTTTGTACGAGCAGTACTTC. This sequence encodes CASSSPPGSSLYEQYF.

The rearrangement links TRBV29-1 to TRBJ1-6; D unresolved. Deletions cut 6 bases from V and 5 bases from J, with 17 bases between. This CDR3 has 15 residues. Germline CDR1 SQVTM, CDR2 ANQGSEA. The CDR3, as DNA: TGCAGCGTCCGTCTCCGAGGCAATGATAATTCACCCCTCCACTTT. Its protein is CSVRLRGNDNSPLHF.

With regard to this clone: The junction shows a germline mismatch at one end, possibly a read error. The V gene is TRBV4-3, the J gene TRBJ2-7; 8 nucleotides agree with TRBD2. The CDR3 is 16 residues long. The germline V gene has CDR1 LGHNA and CDR2 YSLEER. The CDR3 spells CASSQVLSGGRYEQHF. The CDR3 DNA sequence: TGCGCCAGCAGCCAAGTCTTGTCGGGAGGGCGTTACGAGCAGCACTTC.

The CDR3, as DNA: TGTGCCAGCAGCTCCCGGGACTACAATCAGCCCCAGCATTTT. It yields the protein CASSSRDYNQPQHF. The chain links TRBV7-9 to TRBJ1-5; D may be TRBD1 (5 bases). V was cut by 4 bases and J by 3 bases, with 10 bases left in between. Looked up from germline, CDR1 is SEHNR and CDR2 is FQNEAQ (reference sequence). This CDR3 spans 14 amino acids.

The gene calls are TRBV9 and TRBJ1-5, with a tentative D call TRBD1 (6 bases). The CDR3 runs 22 residues. Germline-derived CDR1 and CDR2 are SGDLS and YYNGEE. Trimming stripped 0 bases from V and 2 bases from J, with 30 bases between. CDR3 protein: CASSVEGLRGDAFSICNQPQHF. DNA for the CDR3: TGTGCCAGCAGCGTAGAGGGGTTGAGGGGGGACGCTTTTTCGATTTGCAATCAGCCCCAGCATTTT.

The chain has TRBV5-1 and TRBJ2-7, with 8 positions matching TRBD1. Germline loops: CDR1 SGHRS, CDR2 YFSETQ. The CDR3 is 15 amino acids. V lost 4 bases, J lost 2 bases, and 8 bases stayed unmatched. The CDR3, as DNA: TGCGCCAGCAGCCCAAAGACAGGGGCGACCTACGAGCAGTACTTC. It yields the protein CASSPKTGATYEQYF.

This clone was picked up a small number of times. The CDR3 DNA follows: TGTGCCAGTAGTATACAGCTCTATCAGCCCCAGCATTTT. Its protein is CASSIQLYQPQHF. V is TRBV19 and J is TRBJ1-5; D remains ambiguous. V gave up 2 bases and J gave up 5 bases, with 7 bases separating them. Germline V gives CDR1 LNHDA, CDR2 SQIVND (reference sequence). The CDR3 runs 13 residues.

The chain links TRBV2 to TRBJ2-5; 10 bases agree with TRBD2. The CDR3 is made up of 14 amino acids. The V gene end was trimmed by 6 bases and the J gene end by 5 bases; junction bases not matched to a gene: 6. Germline assignment: CDR1 SNHLY and CDR2 FYNNEI. CDR3 residues: CASRKLAGLETQYF. The CDR3 DNA reads TGTGCCAGCAGGAAACTAGCGGGATTGGAGACCCAGTACTTC.

As to this clone: Different DNA sequences within this sample yield the same CDR3. The chain employs TRBV5-6 and TRBJ2-7; 7 bases agree with TRBD1. Germline V lookup: CDR1 SGHDT, CDR2 YYEEEE. V shed 0 bases and J 4 bases; nucleotides not matched to a gene: 4. This CDR3 region has 14 residues. The CDR3 DNA reads as TGTGCCAGCAGCTTGGGACAGGGACGTTACGAGCAGTACTTC. Amino acid sequence: CASSLGQGRYEQYF.

The chain uses TRBV5-3 and TRBJ1-4; D is possibly TRBD1 (6 bases). TRBV5-3 is an ORF; its function is uncertain. V dropped 3 bases and J dropped 4 bases, with 10 bases sitting between them. The CDR3 is 14 residues long. The CDR3, as DNA: TGTGCCAGAAGCTACCCAGGGGATAATGAAAAACTGTTTTTT. Its protein is CARSYPGDNEKLFF.

This clone showed up just a few times. The genes are TRBV11-3 and TRBJ2-3; D remains ambiguous. Germline lookup yields CDR1 SGHNT and CDR2 YENEEA. V was clipped by 5 bases and J by 2 bases, with 14 bases between them. This CDR3 comprises 15 residues. CDR3 amino acids: CASSRTEFPTDTQYF. The CDR3, as DNA: TGTGCCAGCAGCCGTACCGAGTTCCCCACAGATACGCAGTATTTT.

The genes are TRBV19 and TRBJ2-2; 8 bases align to TRBD1. This CDR3 has 15 amino acids. J was trimmed by 1 base and V by 5 bases; bases with no gene match: 3. Per germline, CDR1 LNHDA and CDR2 SQIVND (reference sequence). For the CDR3, the DNA is TGTGCCAGTAGTGACAGGGGTGTGAACACCGGGGAGCTGTTTTTT. It translates to CASSDRGVNTGELFF.

This clone was seen only once. V and J are TRBV19 and TRBJ2-3, with D perhaps matching TRBD1 or TRBD2 (5 bases each). V lost 5 bases, J lost 2 bases, and 17 bases lay in between. This CDR3 is 16 amino acids long. The germline V gene encodes CDR1 LNHDA and CDR2 SQIVND (reference sequence). In DNA form, the CDR3 reads TGTGCCAGTAGTCCCGAGGGGCAGGGAAACACAGATACGCAGTATTTT. It specifies CASSPEGQGNTDTQYF.

The V gene is TRBV19, the J gene TRBJ2-5, with D hard to call. The V gene lost 2 bases and the J gene lost 4 bases, with 8 bases spanning the gap. Germline values: CDR1 LNHDA, CDR2 SQIVND (reference sequence). This CDR3 has 13 residues. The CDR3 sequence is CASSIHLLETQYF. The CDR3 nucleotides are TGTGCCAGTAGTATACATCTTCTAGAGACCCAGTACTTC. Looking up the rest from reference TRBV19 and TRBJ2-5 gives the full variable domain: DGGITQSPKYLFRKEGQNVTLSCEQNLNHDAMYWYRQDPGQGLRLIYYSQIVNDFQKGDIAEGYSVSREKKESFPLTVTSAQKNPTAFYLCASSIHLLETQYFGPGTRLLVL.

V usage is TRBV6-5 and J usage is TRBJ2-2, with 10 bases matching TRBD1. This CDR3 spans 15 amino acids. Germline V gives CDR1 MNHEY, CDR2 SVGAGI. With 6 bases clipped from V and 2 bases from J, the junction kept 3 bases outside the gene matches. The CDR3 coding sequence is TGTGCCAGCAGCAGACAGGGGGCAAACACCGGGGAGCTGTTTTTT. Translating it yields CASSRQGANTGELFF.

The chain recombines TRBV25-1 with TRBJ2-5, with a tentative D call TRBD2 (6 bases). CDR1 is MGHDK, CDR2 SYGVNS, per germline. This CDR3 has 15 amino acids. Trimming took 0 bases from V and 8 from J, leaving 16 bases between them. The CDR3 bases are TGTGCCAGCAGTGAATATTACCGGGACTCCGGAACCCAGTACTTC. It is translated as CASSEYYRDSGTQYF. Looking up the rest from reference TRBV25-1 and TRBJ2-5 gives the full variable domain: EADIYQTPRYLVIGTGKKITLECSQTMGHDKMYWYQQDPGMELHLIHYSYGVNSTEKGDLSSESTVSRIRTEHFPLTLESARPSHTSQYLCASSEYYRDSGTQYFGPGTRLLVL.

This rearrangement joins TRBV6-5 to TRBJ2-2; the D is unclear. Looked up from germline, CDR1 is MNHEY and CDR2 is SVGAGI. V shed 4 bases and J shed 4 bases, with 13 bases lying between them. The CDR3 covers 15 residues. The CDR3 spells CASSFDSKTTGELFF. Here the CDR3 DNA reads TGTGCCAGCAGTTTTGACTCCAAGACCACCGGGGAGCTGTTTTTT.

The chain carries TRBV7-8 and TRBJ2-7; no firm D call. This CDR3 contains 14 residues. The V gene lost 0 bases and the J gene lost 7 bases, with 13 bases spanning the gap. Germline loops: CDR1 SGHVS, CDR2 FQNEAQ. The CDR3 coding sequence is TGTGCCAGCAGCTTAGCCTACCCACTACGAGAGCAGTACTTC. As protein: CASSLAYPLREQYF.

This clone was counted a single time. The chain joins TRBV7-2 to TRBJ2-3, with 9 bases lining up with TRBD2. This CDR3 has 15 residues. The germline CDR1 and CDR2 sequences are SGHTA and FQGNSA. The ends lost 2 bases at V and 8 bases at J; junction bases unmatched: 8. The CDR3 protein is CASSLNAGGQGTQYF. For the CDR3, the DNA is TGTGCCAGCAGCTTAAATGCGGGGGGGCAAGGTACGCAGTATTTT.

The chain joins TRBV5-1 to TRBJ1-2; weak D call: TRBD1 (6 bases). The CDR3 sequence is 16 residues long. Trimming removed 0 bases at V and 5 bases at J, with 17 bases between. Germline assignment: CDR1 SGHRS and CDR2 YFSETQ. CDR3 bases: TGCGCCAGCAGCTTGGGACAGGCAGCCATCGATTATGGCTACACCTTC. Translation gives CASSLGQAAIDYGYTF.

The chain uses TRBV19 and TRBJ1-1; TRBD1 is a possible D gene (6 bases). The V gene's germline CDR1 is LNHDA and CDR2 SQIVND (reference sequence). CDR3 length: 13 amino acids. The V end was cut by 6 bases, the J end by 0 bases, with 8 bases between. The CDR3: CASRRTVNTEAFF. CDR3 coding DNA: TGTGCCAGTAGACGGACAGTGAACACTGAAGCTTTCTTT.

CDR3 bases: TGTGCCATCAGTGCGCAGTCCGTCTCTGGAAACACCATATATTTT. It codes for CAISAQSVSGNTIYF. The chain combines TRBV10-3 with TRBJ1-3; D call uncertain. V lost 4 bases to trimming and J lost 0 bases, with 10 bases between them. This CDR3 is built from 15 residues. Germline-derived CDR1 and CDR2 are ENHRY and SYGVKD.